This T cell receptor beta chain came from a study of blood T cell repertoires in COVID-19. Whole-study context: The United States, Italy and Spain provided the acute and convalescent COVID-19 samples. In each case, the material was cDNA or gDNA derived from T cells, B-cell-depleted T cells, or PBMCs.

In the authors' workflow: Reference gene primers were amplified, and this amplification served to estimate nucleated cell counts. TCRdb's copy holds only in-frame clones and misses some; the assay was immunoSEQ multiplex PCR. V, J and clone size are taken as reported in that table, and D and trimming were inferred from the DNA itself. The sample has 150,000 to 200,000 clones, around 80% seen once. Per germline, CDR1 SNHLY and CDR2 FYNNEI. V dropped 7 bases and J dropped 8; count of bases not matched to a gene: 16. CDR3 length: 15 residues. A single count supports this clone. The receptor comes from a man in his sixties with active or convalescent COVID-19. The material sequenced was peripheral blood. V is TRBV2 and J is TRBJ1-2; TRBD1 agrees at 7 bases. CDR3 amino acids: CASTPPLTGEEGYTF. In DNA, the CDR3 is TGTGCCAGCACCCCGCCCTTAACAGGGGAGGAGGGCTACACCTTC.